This TCR beta chain was sequenced for a study of blood T cell repertoires in COVID-19. Overall study context: Samples representing acute and convalescent COVID-19 were sourced from the United States, Italy and Spain. Nucleic acid was either cDNA or gDNA, and it came from T cells, B-cell-depleted T cells, or PBMCs.

As handled by the study authors: Using reference gene primer amplification, nucleated cell counts were estimated. Some clones are missing from TCRdb's copy, which holds only in-frame ones; the method was immunoSEQ multiplex PCR. V, J and clone size were drawn from that table, and D and trimming were deduced from the DNA. In the table there are 64,000 or so clones, 75% to 90% of which are singletons. This CDR3 has 14 residues. Trimming left V 11 bases short and J 2 bases short, with 16 bases between. CDR1 and CDR2 (germline): MNHEY, SVGAGI. Sequenced material: peripheral blood. This chain links TRBV6-5 with TRBJ1-3; unclear D gene. This TCR came from a human donor in a cohort sampled during active COVID-19. CDR3 sequence (DNA): TGTGCCGTCCTTCTCGGGTCTGCTGGAAACACCATATATTTT. This gives the protein CAVLLGSAGNTIYF.